This TCR beta chain was identified in a study of blood T cells in healthy people across ages. The CDR3 length is 13 residues. The V segment lost 6 bases and the J segment 10 bases; nucleotides outside the gene matches: 3. The V gene's germline CDR1 is LGHDT and CDR2 YNNKEL (reference sequence). Together with a sample-barcoded 5' primer, a J-beta primer mix was included in a second PCR lasting about 6 to 11 cycles. TCRdb analysed the 5' RACE reads with MiXCR anew, one entry per CDR3 protein. The sample includes about 1.5 million distinct CDR3 sequences, under 55% seen only once; the top ten take roughly 3.7%.

The chain uses TRBV3-1 and TRBJ2-1, with 13 bases fitting TRBD2. The source material was blood. The receptor's source is a woman aged 18-29 years in good health. This CDR3 reads CASRGTSGKEQFF. The DNA of the CDR3 is TGTGCCAGCAGGGGGACTAGCGGGAAAGAGCAGTTCTTC.